The present entry profiles one T cell receptor (beta chain) with its context. Antigen unknown. Trimming left V 3 bases short and J 8 bases short, with 13 bases between. In germline, CDR1 is MGHDK, CDR2 SYGVNS. There are 14 residues in the CDR3. A multiplex PCR was run with 60 Vbeta primers and 13 Jbeta primers. Using immunoSEQ multiplex PCR, the repertoire was profiled, and TCRdb retains in-frame clones only, with some absent. The sample contains 110,000 or so clones, 74% of which appear only once. The data were obtained in a study of cytomegalovirus exposure and HLA in healthy donors. Study conclusions and caveats: Presence/absence analyses took donor sequencing depth as roughly uniform. A link between a missense DCLRE1C variant and TCR beta V- and J-gene trimming emerged from a later analysis.

This TCR derives from a woman aged 45-65 years in good health and CMV-seropositive. Sequencing input: PBMCs. The genes are TRBV25-1 and TRBJ1-4; D possibly corresponds to TRBD1 (6 bases). The CDR3 nucleotides are TGTGCCAGCAGTGATGGGGGGGGCCGGGAAAAACTGTTTTTT. It codes for CASSDGGGREKLFF.